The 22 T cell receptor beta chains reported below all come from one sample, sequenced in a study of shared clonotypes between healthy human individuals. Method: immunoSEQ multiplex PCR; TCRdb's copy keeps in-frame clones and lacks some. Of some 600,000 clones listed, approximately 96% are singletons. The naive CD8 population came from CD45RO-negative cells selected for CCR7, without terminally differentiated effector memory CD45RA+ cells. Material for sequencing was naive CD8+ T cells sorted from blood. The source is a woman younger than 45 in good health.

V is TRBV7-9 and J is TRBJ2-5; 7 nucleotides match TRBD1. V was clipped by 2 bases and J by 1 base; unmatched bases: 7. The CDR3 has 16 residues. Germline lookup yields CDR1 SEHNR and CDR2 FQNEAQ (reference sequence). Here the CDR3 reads CASSLLGWTGQETQYF. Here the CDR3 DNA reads TGTGCCAGCAGCTTATTGGGGTGGACAGGCCAAGAGACCCAGTACTTC. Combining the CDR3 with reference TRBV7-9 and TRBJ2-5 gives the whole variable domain DTGVSQNPRHKITKRGQNVTFRCDPISEHNRLYWYRQTLGQGPEFLTYFQNEAQLEKSRLLSDRFSAERPKGSFSTLEIQRTEQGDSAMYLCASSLLGWTGQETQYFGPGTRLLVL.

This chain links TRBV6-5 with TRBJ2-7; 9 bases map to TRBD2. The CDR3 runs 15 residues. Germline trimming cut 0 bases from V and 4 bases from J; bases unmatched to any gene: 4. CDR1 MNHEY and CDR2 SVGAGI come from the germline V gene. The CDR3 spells CASSYSGLAHYEQYF. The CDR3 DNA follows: TGTGCCAGCAGTTACTCGGGACTAGCACATTACGAGCAGTACTTC.

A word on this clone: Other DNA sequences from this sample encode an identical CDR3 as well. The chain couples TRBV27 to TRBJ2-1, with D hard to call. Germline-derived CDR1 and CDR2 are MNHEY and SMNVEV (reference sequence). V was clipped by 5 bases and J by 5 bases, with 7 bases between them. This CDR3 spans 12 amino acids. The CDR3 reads CASSRYDNEQFF. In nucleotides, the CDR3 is TGTGCCAGCAGTAGATACGACAATGAGCAGTTCTTC.

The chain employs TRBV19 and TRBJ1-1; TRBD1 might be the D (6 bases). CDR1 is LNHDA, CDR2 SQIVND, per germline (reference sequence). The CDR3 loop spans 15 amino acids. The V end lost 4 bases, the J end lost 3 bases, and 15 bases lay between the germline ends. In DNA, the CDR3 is TGTGCCAGTAGTACTCGGACGGAGGGGGACACTGAAGCTTTCTTT. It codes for CASSTRTEGDTEAFF. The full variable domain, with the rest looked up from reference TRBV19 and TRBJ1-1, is DGGITQSPKYLFRKEGQNVTLSCEQNLNHDAMYWYRQDPGQGLRLIYYSQIVNDFQKGDIAEGYSVSREKKESFPLTVTSAQKNPTAFYLCASSTRTEGDTEAFFGQGTRLTVV.

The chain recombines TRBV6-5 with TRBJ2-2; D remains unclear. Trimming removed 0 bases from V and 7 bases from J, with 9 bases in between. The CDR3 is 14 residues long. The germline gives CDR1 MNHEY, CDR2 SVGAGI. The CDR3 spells CASSYSRWFGELFF. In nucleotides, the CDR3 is TGTGCCAGCAGTTACTCGCGCTGGTTCGGGGAGCTGTTTTTT.

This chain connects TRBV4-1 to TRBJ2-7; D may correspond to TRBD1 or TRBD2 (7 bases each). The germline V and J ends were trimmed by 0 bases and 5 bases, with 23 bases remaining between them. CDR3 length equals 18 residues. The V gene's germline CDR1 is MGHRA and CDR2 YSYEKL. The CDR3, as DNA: TGCGCCAGCAGCCAAGATCAGGGGGGGAGTGGGGAATGGGACGAGCAGTACTTC. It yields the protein CASSQDQGGSGEWDEQYF.

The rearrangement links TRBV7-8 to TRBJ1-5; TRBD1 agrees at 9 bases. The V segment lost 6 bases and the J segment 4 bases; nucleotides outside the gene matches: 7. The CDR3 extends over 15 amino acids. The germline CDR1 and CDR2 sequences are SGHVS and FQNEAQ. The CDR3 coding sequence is TGTGCCAGCAGTTATGGACAGGGGTCTAATCAGCCCCAGCATTTT. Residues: CASSYGQGSNQPQHF.

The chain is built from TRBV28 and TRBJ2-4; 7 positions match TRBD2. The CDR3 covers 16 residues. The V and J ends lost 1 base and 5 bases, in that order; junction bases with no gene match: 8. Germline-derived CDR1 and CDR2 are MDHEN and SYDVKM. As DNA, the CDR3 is TGTGCCAGCAGTTTATTTCCTAGCGGAATCCAAAACATTCAGTACTTC. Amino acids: CASSLFPSGIQNIQYF. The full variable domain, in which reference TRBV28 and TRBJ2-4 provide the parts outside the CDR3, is DVKVTQSSRYLVKRTGEKVFLECVQDMDHENMFWYRQDPGLGLRLIYFSYDVKMKEKGDIPEGYSVSREKKERFSLILESASTNQTSMYLCASSLFPSGIQNIQYFGAGTRLSVL.

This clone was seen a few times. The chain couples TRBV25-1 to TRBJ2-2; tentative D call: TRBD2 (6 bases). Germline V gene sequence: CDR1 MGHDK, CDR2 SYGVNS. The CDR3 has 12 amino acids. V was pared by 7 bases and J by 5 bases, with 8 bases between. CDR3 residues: CASIGGTGELFF. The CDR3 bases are TGTGCCAGCATTGGGGGGACCGGGGAGCTGTTTTTT.

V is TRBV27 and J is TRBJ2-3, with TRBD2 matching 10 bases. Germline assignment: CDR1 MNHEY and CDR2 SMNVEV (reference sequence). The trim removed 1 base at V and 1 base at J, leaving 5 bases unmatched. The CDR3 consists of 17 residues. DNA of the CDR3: TGTGCCAGCAGTTTATGGGCGGGGACTAGCGGCACAGATACGCAGTATTTT. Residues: CASSLWAGTSGTDTQYF.

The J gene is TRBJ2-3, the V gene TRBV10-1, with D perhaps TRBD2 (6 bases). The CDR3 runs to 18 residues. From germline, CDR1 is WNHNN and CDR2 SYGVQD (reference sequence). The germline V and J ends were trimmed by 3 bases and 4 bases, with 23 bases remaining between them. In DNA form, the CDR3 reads TGCGCCAGCAGTGACAATCACCGGAGGGAGGCCCGGGCAGATACGCAGTATTTT. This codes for CASSDNHRREARADTQYF.

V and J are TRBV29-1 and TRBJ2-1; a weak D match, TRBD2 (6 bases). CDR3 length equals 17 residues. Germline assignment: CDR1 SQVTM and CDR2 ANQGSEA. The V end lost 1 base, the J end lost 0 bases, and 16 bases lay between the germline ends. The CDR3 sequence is CSVEVRRREFSYNEQFF. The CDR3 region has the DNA TGCAGCGTTGAAGTCCGTCGACGGGAGTTCTCCTACAATGAGCAGTTCTTC.

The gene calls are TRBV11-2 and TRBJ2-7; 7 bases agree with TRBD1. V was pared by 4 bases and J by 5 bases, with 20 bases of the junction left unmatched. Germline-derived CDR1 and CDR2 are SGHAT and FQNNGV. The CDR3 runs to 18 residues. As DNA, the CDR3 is TGTGCCAGCAGCTCAAAGGTAGGGGGCCAGGCCGTTCATAACGAGCAGTACTTC. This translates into CASSSKVGGQAVHNEQYF.

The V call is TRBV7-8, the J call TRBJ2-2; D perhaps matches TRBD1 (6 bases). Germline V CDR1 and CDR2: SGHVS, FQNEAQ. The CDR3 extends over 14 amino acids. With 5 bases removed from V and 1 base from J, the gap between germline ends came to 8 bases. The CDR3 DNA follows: TGTGCCAGCAGCCCGGACAGGAACACCGGGGAGCTGTTTTTT. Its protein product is CASSPDRNTGELFF.

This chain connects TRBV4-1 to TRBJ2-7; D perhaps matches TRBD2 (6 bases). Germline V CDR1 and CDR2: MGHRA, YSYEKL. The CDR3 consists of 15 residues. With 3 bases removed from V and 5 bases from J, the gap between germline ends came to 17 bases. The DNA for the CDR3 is TGCGCCAGCAGCCAGGATAGACTAGACGAACACGAGCAGTACTTC. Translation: CASSQDRLDEHEQYF.

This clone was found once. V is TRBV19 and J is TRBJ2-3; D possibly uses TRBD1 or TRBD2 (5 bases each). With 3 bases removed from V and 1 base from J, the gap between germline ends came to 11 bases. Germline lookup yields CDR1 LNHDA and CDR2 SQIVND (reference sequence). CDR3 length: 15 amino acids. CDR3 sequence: CASSMGTIRTDTQYF. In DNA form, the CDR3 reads TGTGCCAGTAGTATGGGGACGATTCGCACAGATACGCAGTATTTT.

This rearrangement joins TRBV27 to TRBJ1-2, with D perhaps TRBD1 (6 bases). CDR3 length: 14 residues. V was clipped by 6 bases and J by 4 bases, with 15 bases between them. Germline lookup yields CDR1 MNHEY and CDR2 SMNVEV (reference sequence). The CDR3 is CASSRGRAGYGYTF. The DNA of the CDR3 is TGTGCCAGCAGCCGGGGGCGGGCCGGCTATGGCTACACCTTC.

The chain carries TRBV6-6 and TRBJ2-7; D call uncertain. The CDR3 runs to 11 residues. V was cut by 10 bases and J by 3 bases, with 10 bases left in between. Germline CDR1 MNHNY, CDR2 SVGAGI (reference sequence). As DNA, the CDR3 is TGTGCCACCGTCCCGAGCTACGAGCAGTACTTC. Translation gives CATVPSYEQYF.

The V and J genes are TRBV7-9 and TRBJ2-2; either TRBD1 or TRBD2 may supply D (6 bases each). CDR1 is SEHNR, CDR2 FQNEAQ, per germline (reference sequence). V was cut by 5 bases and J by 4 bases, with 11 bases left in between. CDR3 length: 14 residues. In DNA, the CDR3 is TGTGCCAGCAGCCTTACGGGGGCCACCGGGGAGCTGTTTTTT. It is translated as CASSLTGATGELFF.

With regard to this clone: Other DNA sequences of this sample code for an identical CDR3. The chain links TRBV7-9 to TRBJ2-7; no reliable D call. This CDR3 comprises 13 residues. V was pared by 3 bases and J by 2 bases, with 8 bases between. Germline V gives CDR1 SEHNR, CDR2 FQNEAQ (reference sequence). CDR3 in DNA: TGTGCCAGCAGCTTGCAAGGGACCTACGAGCAGTACTTC. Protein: CASSLQGTYEQYF.

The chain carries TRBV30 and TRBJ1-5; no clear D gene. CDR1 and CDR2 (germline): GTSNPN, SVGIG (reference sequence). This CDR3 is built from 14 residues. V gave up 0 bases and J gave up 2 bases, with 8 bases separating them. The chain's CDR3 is CAWSVLSGNQPQHF. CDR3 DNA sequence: TGTGCCTGGAGTGTACTATCGGGCAATCAGCCCCAGCATTTT.

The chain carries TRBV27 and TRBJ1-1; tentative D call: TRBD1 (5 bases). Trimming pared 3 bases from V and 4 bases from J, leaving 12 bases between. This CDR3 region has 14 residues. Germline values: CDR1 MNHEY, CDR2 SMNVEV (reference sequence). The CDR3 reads CASSFLQGSTEAFF. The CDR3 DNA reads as TGTGCCAGCAGTTTCCTTCAGGGTTCCACTGAAGCTTTCTTT.